These 11 T cell receptor beta chains were sequenced from one sample in a study of blood T cell repertoires in COVID-19. Clones were read by immunoSEQ multiplex PCR, and TCRdb kept only the in-frame ones, dropping some. Here the sample spans about 110,000 clones, roughly 70% being singletons. Sequenced: peripheral blood. These receptors originate from a human donor with acute or convalescent COVID-19. The donor label of this sample is uncertain.

This clone was seen only a few times. V and J are TRBV25-1 and TRBJ2-7; no definite D call. Germline V gives CDR1 MGHDK, CDR2 SYGVNS. V was pared by 1 base and J by 5 bases, with 9 bases between. This CDR3 is built from 13 residues. The CDR3 region has the DNA TGTGCCAGCAGTGAATTTGTTCGGGACGAGCAGTACTTC. Protein: CASSEFVRDEQYF.

This clone came up a few times. The rearrangement uses TRBV27 and TRBJ2-7; D is undetermined. V lost 4 bases and J 0 bases, leaving 4 bases between the germline ends. The CDR3 length is 12 residues. The germline V gene has CDR1 MNHEY and CDR2 SMNVEV (reference sequence). DNA of the CDR3: TGTGCCAGCAGTTCCGGCTCCTACGAGCAGTACTTC. This gives the protein CASSSGSYEQYF.

This sequence joins TRBV15 and TRBJ2-3; tentative D call: TRBD1 (6 bases). The length of the CDR3 is 13 residues. Germline V gene sequence: CDR1 LNHNV, CDR2 YYDKDF (reference sequence). Trimming stripped 7 bases from V and 8 bases from J, with 16 bases between. CDR3 coding DNA: TGTGCCACCACGGGGACACTCGTGGGTACGCAGTATTTT. Encoded protein: CATTGTLVGTQYF.

This clone came up many times. The chain recombines TRBV29-1 with TRBJ2-7; D is unclear. This CDR3 contains 14 residues. Trimming left V 4 bases short and J 0 bases short, with 13 bases between. Germline V lookup: CDR1 SQVTM, CDR2 ANQGSEA. The CDR3 region has the DNA TGCAGCGTTGCCATTGCGGTGAGCTCCTACGAGCAGTACTTC. It yields the protein CSVAIAVSSYEQYF.

The V gene is TRBV3-1 (or the pseudogene TRBV3-2), the J gene TRBJ1-6; perhaps TRBD1 as D (6 bases). With 0 bases removed from V and 8 bases from J, the gap between germline ends came to 11 bases. Germline assignment: CDR1 LGHDT and CDR2 YNNKEL (reference sequence). The CDR3 runs to 15 residues. The CDR3 protein is CASSQEGGVYSPLHF. For the CDR3, the DNA is TGTGCCAGCAGCCAAGAAGGGGGTGTGTATTCACCCCTCCACTTT.

On this clone: This CDR3 is also generated by other DNA sequences in the sample. This chain joins TRBV3-1 (or the pseudogene TRBV3-2) and TRBJ2-5; 8 nucleotides agree with TRBD2. Germline V lookup: CDR1 LGHDT, CDR2 YNNKEL (reference sequence). There are 16 residues in the CDR3. The trim removed 1 base at V and 2 bases at J, leaving 6 bases unmatched. This chain's CDR3 is CASSQVLAGGQETQYF. In nucleotides, the CDR3 is TGTGCCAGCAGCCAAGTACTGGCGGGGGGACAAGAGACCCAGTACTTC.

This clone has only a few counts. The chain recombines TRBV3-1 (or the pseudogene TRBV3-2) with TRBJ2-1; no firm D call. Trimming removed 0 bases from V and 2 bases from J, with 8 bases in between. This CDR3 is 15 amino acids long. Germline-derived CDR1 and CDR2 are LGHDT and YNNKEL (reference sequence). CDR3 region: CASSQDDLTYNEQFF. In DNA, the CDR3 is TGTGCCAGCAGCCAAGACGACTTAACCTACAATGAGCAGTTCTTC.

The rearrangement uses TRBV28 and TRBJ2-5; unclear D gene. V lost 5 bases, J lost 5 bases, and 15 bases lay in between. Germline V gene data show CDR1 as MDHEN and CDR2 as SYDVKM. The CDR3 has 14 residues. The CDR3 region is CASSPLDEVETQYF. The DNA for the CDR3 is TGTGCCAGCAGTCCCTTAGATGAGGTGGAGACCCAGTACTTC.

The chain recombines TRBV6-5 with TRBJ1-1; D is perhaps TRBD1 (5 bases). The germline V and J ends were trimmed by 7 bases and 0 bases, with 15 bases remaining between them. CDR3 length equals 15 residues. Germline CDR1 and CDR2: MNHEY and SVGAGI. The CDR3 DNA reads TGTGCCAGCACTACAAAAGGGGTCATGAACACTGAAGCTTTCTTT. Its protein is CASTTKGVMNTEAFF.

This clone was counted a few times. The chain is built from TRBV29-1 and TRBJ1-1, with TRBD1 matching over 7 bases. J lost 0 bases, V lost 8 bases, and 12 bases had no gene match. The CDR3 totals 15 residues. Germline CDR1 is SQVTM and CDR2 is ANQGSEA. CDR3 residues: CSIVTGSVLNTEAFF. CDR3 in DNA: TGCAGCATAGTGACAGGGAGCGTCCTGAACACTGAAGCTTTCTTT.

The chain uses TRBV29-1 and TRBJ1-4, with a possible D match to TRBD1 (6 bases). The V gene's germline CDR1 is SQVTM and CDR2 ANQGSEA. This CDR3 is 14 amino acids long. The V and J ends lost 7 bases and 3 bases respectively, with 15 bases between them. The CDR3 DNA sequence: TGCAGCGCCGGAGGGGGGGCGGCTAATGAAAAACTGTTTTTT. This codes for CSAGGGAANEKLFF.